Presented here are 6 T cell receptor beta chains from one specimen sequenced in a study of blood T cell repertoires in COVID-19. The protocol was immunoSEQ multiplex PCR, while the TCRdb copy is restricted to in-frame clones and leaves out a portion. The sample holds fewer than 15,000 clones, around nine tenths seen once. The sequencing input was peripheral blood. Receptor source: a human donor in a cohort sampled during active COVID-19.

This clone was seen a few times. This rearrangement joins TRBV6-5 to TRBJ2-7; tentatively, D is TRBD1 (5 bases). The CDR3 sequence is 15 residues long. Germline lookup yields CDR1 MNHEY and CDR2 SVGAGI. With 2 bases removed from V and 1 base from J, the gap between germline ends came to 12 bases. Here the CDR3 reads CASSYGQGRSYEQYF. The CDR3, as DNA: TGTGCCAGCAGTTACGGGCAGGGTAGATCCTACGAGCAGTACTTC.

This sequence joins TRBV29-1 and TRBJ2-7; a weak D match, TRBD1 (5 bases). V lost 6 bases and J 0 bases, leaving 15 bases between the germline ends. In germline, CDR1 is SQVTM, CDR2 ANQGSEA. There are 14 residues in the CDR3. The CDR3 sequence: CSVRRQTDSYEQYF. CDR3 DNA: TGCAGCGTCCGACGACAGACGGACTCCTACGAGCAGTACTTC.

This clone occurred once. V gene TRBV7-2 combines with J gene TRBJ1-4; 9 bases are shared with TRBD1. This CDR3 region has 14 residues. V lost 4 bases and J lost 10; bases outside the gene matches: 7. Germline assignment: CDR1 SGHTA and CDR2 FQGNSA. The CDR3 sequence: CASSSGQGMGKLFF. CDR3 sequence (DNA): TGTGCCAGCAGCTCTGGACAGGGGATGGGAAAACTGTTTTTT.

This chain's CDR3 is CASSFENQETQYF. In DNA form, the CDR3 reads TGCGCCAGCAGCTTCGAGAACCAAGAGACCCAGTACTTC. J is TRBJ2-5 and V is TRBV5-1; D remains unclear. Per the germline V gene, CDR1 is SGHRS and CDR2 is YFSETQ. V lost 2 bases and J lost 0, with 5 bases in between. This CDR3 is built from 13 residues.

This rearrangement joins TRBV20-1 to TRBJ2-7; D is undetermined. The germline gives CDR1 DFQATT, CDR2 SNEGSKA (reference sequence). The CDR3 contains 11 residues. Deletions cut 2 bases from V and 2 bases from J, with 4 bases between. This CDR3 reads CSARTTYEQYF. The CDR3 nucleotides read TGCAGTGCTAGAACTACCTACGAGCAGTACTTC.

This rearrangement joins TRBV9 to TRBJ2-1; 9 nucleotides align to TRBD2. The V gene end was trimmed by 0 bases and the J gene end by 7 bases; junction bases not matched to a gene: 5. Germline V gene sequence: CDR1 SGDLS, CDR2 YYNGEE. The CDR3 runs 15 residues. The CDR3 DNA reads as TGTGCCAGCAGCGTAGAGGTAGCGGGGGCGAATGAGCAGTTCTTC. It yields the protein CASSVEVAGANEQFF.